This entry describes one TCR beta chain. Its specificity is not known. This CDR3 is built from 15 residues. Germline V lookup: CDR1 ENHRY, CDR2 SYGVKD. V lost 5 bases and J lost 2; bases outside the gene matches: 4. Amplified TCR beta CDR3 regions derived from RNA transcripts. The HTBI primer set served for first-round RT-PCR of the TCR CDR3. Each CDR3 protein is one row after TCRdb ran MiXCR on the multiplex PCR reads. The sample lists approximately 380,000 distinct CDR3 sequences; approximately 17% were seen once. This entry comes from a study of T cells in Graves' hyperthyroidism and ophthalmopathy. Those patients with uncontrolled infection, other autoimmune disease, pregnancy or lactation were excluded. Overall study results and limits: Blood shared most expanded thyroid clonotypes above 0.001.

This receptor was identified in a man younger than 35 with Graves' ophthalmopathy. The rearrangement joins TRBV10-3 to TRBJ2-2; 8 nucleotides align to TRBD1. The sample taken for sequencing was blood. CDR3 bases: TGTGCCATCAGTAGGACAGGGATAAACACCGGGGAGCTGTTTTTT. Its translation is CAISRTGINTGELFF.